The entry below describes one T cell receptor beta chain. Its antigen remains unknown. It is likely a read error, because the conserved phenylalanine at the end of the CDR3 is missing. The sample is drawn from a study of T cell repertoires in cytomegalovirus infection. Broader study findings: There were HLA-C-restricted CMV-specific TCR beta clonotypes dominating the ex vivo response. Cumulative frequency of public TCR beta families picked out carriers of CMV plus the relevant HLA.

TCRdb called the reads again in MiXCR, with one record for every CDR3 protein. The sample includes 450,000 to 550,000 distinct CDR3 sequences, approximately 17% of them seen just once. The CDR3 loop spans 12 amino acids. CDR1 is MNHNS, CDR2 SASEGT, per germline. The V segment lost 11 bases and the J segment 3 bases; nucleotides outside the gene matches: 4. The receptor's source is a human donor in good health (CMV status not recorded). Some clones in this sample may be carry-over from other donors' samples. The genes are TRBV6-1 and TRBJ2-7, with 10 nucleotides matching TRBD1. Source material: CD8+ T cells from PBMCs. The CDR3 region has the DNA TGTGCCTCCCGGGACAGGGGCTACGAGCAGTACTTA. Amino acids: CASRDRGYEQYL.